The 22 T cell receptor beta chains below all came from one sample that was sequenced in a study of CD4 and CD8 cells across lung adenocarcinoma regions. TCRdb reanalysed the PCR reads using MiXCR and keeps one entry per CDR3 protein. The table lists 3,000 to 4,000 distinct CDR3 sequences, approximately 55% of them singletons, with less than 25% in the top ten. Sequenced sample: CD4+ T cells from the margin of a lung tumor. Receptors originate from a female donor with lung adenocarcinoma. The CD4 and CD8 labels of this study may be unreliable.

The gene calls are TRBV12-3 or TRBV12-4 and TRBJ2-1, with D perhaps matching TRBD2 (6 bases). There are 16 residues in the CDR3. The V end was cut by 5 bases, the J end by 6 bases, with 20 bases between. The CDR3 coding sequence is TGTGCCAGCAGTCCCTCGGACTTTGCGGGAATCAATGAGCAGTTCTTC. Encoded protein: CASSPSDFAGINEQFF.

Comments on this clonotype: One junction end does not reproduce the germline sequence, and a read error may be involved. The chain's CDR3 is CASSPGGSLARRDEQFF. DNA for the CDR3: TGCGCCAGCAGCCCTGGTGGTTCACTAGCGAGGAGAGATGAGCAGTTTTTT. This rearrangement joins TRBV4-1 to TRBJ2-2, with TRBD2 matching 7 bases. This CDR3 comprises 17 residues. Germline V gene sequence: CDR1 MGHRA, CDR2 YSYEKL.

CDR3 DNA: TGTGCCAGCAGGACCGGGACAGGGCTCCAGTATGAGCAGTACTTC. Protein product: CASRTGTGLQYEQYF. V usage is TRBV6-1 and J usage is TRBJ2-1; 9 bases are a match to TRBD1. The end of the DNA aligns better with TRBJ2-7, so the J call may be wrong. The CDR3 totals 15 residues. Germline-derived CDR1 and CDR2 are MNHNS and SASEGT.

The chain joins TRBV27 to TRBJ2-4; D is uncertain. V lost 3 bases to trimming and J lost 1 base, with 7 bases between them. The CDR3 has 14 amino acids. In germline, CDR1 is MNHEY, CDR2 SMNVEV (reference sequence). CDR3: CASSFSGAKNIQYF. The CDR3 bases are TGTGCCAGCAGTTTTTCTGGGGCCAAAAACATTCAGTACTTC.

This chain connects TRBV14 to TRBJ2-3; 13 bases are shared with TRBD2. Germline assignment: CDR1 SGHDN and CDR2 FVKESK. The V gene end was trimmed by 3 bases and the J gene end by 4 bases; junction bases not matched to a gene: 4. The CDR3 is made up of 16 amino acids. CDR3 sequence (DNA): TGTGCCAGCAGCCAGGGACTAGCGGGATATCCAGATACGCAGTATTTT. Translation gives CASSQGLAGYPDTQYF.

The V and J genes are TRBV10-2 and TRBJ2-5; 8 bases are shared with TRBD2. V lost 0 bases and J lost 5; bases outside the gene matches: 2. Germline assignment: CDR1 WSHSY and CDR2 SAAADI. The CDR3 runs to 14 residues. The DNA of the CDR3 is TGCGCCAGCAGTGAGTCGACTAGCGACGAGACCCAGTACTTC. Amino acids: CASSESTSDETQYF.

This chain connects TRBV12-3 or TRBV12-4 to TRBJ1-1; tentatively, D is TRBD1 (6 bases). The CDR3 runs to 13 residues. The V end lost 6 bases, the J end lost 4 bases, and 12 bases lay between the germline ends. CDR3 in amino acids: CASSQQGTTEAFF. The CDR3 DNA follows: TGTGCCAGCAGCCAACAGGGTACCACTGAAGCTTTCTTT.

In DNA, the CDR3 is TGTGCCAGCAGTGAATGGGGTAATGAGCAGTTCTTC. Translating gives CASSEWGNEQFF. The gene calls are TRBV6-1 and TRBJ2-1; no clear D gene. The CDR3 covers 12 residues. Germline-derived CDR1 and CDR2 are MNHNS and SASEGT. V was shortened by 2 bases and J by 7 bases, with 6 bases between the two germline ends.

This chain joins TRBV6-5 and TRBJ2-1; 7 positions match TRBD2. The J call may be wrong; the DNA end is better matched by TRBJ2-7. CDR3 size: 16 residues. The germline V gene has CDR1 MNHEY and CDR2 SVGAGI. CDR3 sequence: CASSYQRGSSYNEQYF. The CDR3 region has the DNA TGTGCCAGCAGTTACCAGCGGGGAAGCTCCTACAATGAGCAGTACTTC.

By proportion, this clonotype is medium-sized. The CDR3 loop is CASTMGTGVNEQYF. For the CDR3, the DNA is TGTGCCAGCACCATGGGGACAGGGGTTAACGAGCAGTACTTC. The chain carries TRBV6-1 and TRBJ2-1, with TRBD1 matching over 10 bases. TRBJ2-7 explains the end of the DNA better; the J call may be wrong. Germline V gene data show CDR1 as MNHNS and CDR2 as SASEGT. The CDR3 totals 14 residues.

The table lists this clonotype with a count of one. The chain joins TRBV5-1 to TRBJ1-2; 10 nucleotides match TRBD1. The V and J ends lost 4 bases and 5 bases, in that order; junction bases with no gene match: 2. CDR1 is SGHRS, CDR2 YFSETQ, per germline. The CDR3 covers 13 residues. The CDR3 DNA reads TGCGCCAGCAGCAAGGGACAGGGGTATGGCTACACCTTC. It codes for CASSKGQGYGYTF.

The V and J genes are TRBV6-5 and TRBJ2-1; TRBD2 aligns across 16 bases. The CDR3 covers 16 residues. V was pared by 2 bases and J by 7 bases, with 2 bases of the junction left unmatched. Germline CDR1 reads MNHEY; CDR2 reads SVGAGI. In nucleotides, the CDR3 is TGTGCCAGCAGTTACACGGGACTAGCGGGAGGGAATGAGCAGTTCTTC. Translating it yields CASSYTGLAGGNEQFF.

This clonotype was counted between two and nine times. The chain recombines TRBV30 with TRBJ2-1; TRBD1 agrees at 8 bases. CDR3 length equals 14 residues. Germline lookup yields CDR1 GTSNPN and CDR2 SVGIG (reference sequence). With V trimmed by 2 bases and J by 8 bases, 8 bases remained unmatched. The CDR3: CAWSPGTGLDEQFF. The CDR3 nucleotides read TGTGCCTGGAGTCCTGGGACAGGACTCGATGAGCAGTTCTTC.

This chain joins TRBV12-3 or TRBV12-4 and TRBJ2-1; D is possibly TRBD1 or TRBD2 (5 bases each). CDR3 size: 15 residues. Trimming cost V 6 bases and J 2 bases, with 14 bases left between them. This chain's CDR3 is CASSLRDATYNEQFF. The CDR3 DNA reads TGTGCCAGCAGCCTCCGGGACGCAACCTACAATGAGCAGTTCTTC.

This rearrangement joins TRBV5-1 to TRBJ2-5; 12 positions match TRBD1. TRBJ2-1 matches the DNA end more closely, so the J call is doubtful. The CDR3 runs to 17 residues. Germline V gene lookup returns CDR1 SGHRS and CDR2 YFSETQ. The CDR3: CASSLQTGTGGQNEQFF. As DNA, the CDR3 is TGCGCCAGCAGCTTGCAGACCGGGACAGGGGGCCAGAATGAGCAGTTCTTC.

In this sample, this clonotype is medium-sized. The rearrangement uses TRBV6-1 and TRBJ2-7; TRBD2 matches at 7 bases. Germline V gene data show CDR1 as MNHNS and CDR2 as SASEGT. The V and J ends lost 6 bases and 2 bases, in that order; junction bases with no gene match: 4. The CDR3 has 13 residues. This CDR3 reads CASSTLAAYEQYF. CDR3 nucleotides: TGTGCCAGCAGCACCCTAGCGGCCTACGAGCAGTACTTC.

This clonotype was observed a few times. The chain uses TRBV12-3 or TRBV12-4 and TRBJ1-5; tentative D call: TRBD1 (5 bases). Trimming removed 6 bases at V and 9 bases at J, with 12 bases between. CDR3 length: 12 residues. In DNA form, the CDR3 reads TGTGCCAGCAGCGGGGGAGGGAGGCCCCAGCATTTT. Translated: CASSGGGRPQHF.

This clonotype is categorized as medium-sized. The V and J genes are TRBV6-4 and TRBJ2-3; a possible D gene is TRBD2 (5 bases). V lost 4 bases and J 2 bases, leaving 13 bases between the germline ends. The CDR3 covers 15 residues. CDR1 is MRHNA and CDR2 is SNTAGT in the germline V gene. CDR3 nucleotides: TGTGCCAGCAGTGTATCAGCGGAACCCACAGATACGCAGTATTTT. This sequence encodes CASSVSAEPTDTQYF.

Judged by abundance, this clonotype is medium-sized. This sequence joins TRBV6-1 and TRBJ1-2; TRBD1 aligns across 8 bases. CDR3 length equals 14 residues. The germline gives CDR1 MNHNS, CDR2 SASEGT. Trimming took 6 bases from V and 4 from J; bases not matched to a gene: 7. The CDR3 coding sequence is TGTGCCAGCAGCTGGACAGGGCCCCCCTATGGCTACACCTTC. Amino acid sequence: CASSWTGPPYGYTF.

The chain is built from TRBV12-3 or TRBV12-4 and TRBJ2-5; D gene uncertain. The J call is doubtful: the DNA matches TRBJ2-7 better. The CDR3 contains 14 residues. CDR3 sequence: CASSDTPTTYEQYF. The CDR3 nucleotides are TGTGCCAGCAGTGATACTCCTACTACCTACGAGCAGTACTTC.

This chain uses TRBV6-1 with TRBJ2-1; D is possibly TRBD2 (5 bases). This CDR3 is 14 amino acids long. Germline CDR1 is MNHNS and CDR2 is SASEGT. V was cut by 3 bases and J by 0 bases, with 6 bases left in between. The CDR3 region is CASSEGSSYNEQFF. The CDR3 nucleotides read TGTGCCAGCAGTGAGGGGAGCTCCTACAATGAGCAGTTCTTC.

V usage is TRBV6-1 and J usage is TRBJ2-5; a weak D match, TRBD2 (5 bases). Trimming took off 7 bases at V and 5 bases at J, with 17 bases between the two ends. Germline assignment: CDR1 MNHNS and CDR2 SASEGT. There are 14 residues in the CDR3. The CDR3 nucleotides are TGTGCCAGCACCGAGGGCCCCTCGACTGAGACCCAGTACTTC. It encodes CASTEGPSTETQYF.